Given below is one T cell receptor (beta chain) in context. The record originates from a study of blood T cell repertoires in COVID-19. Study in general: Acute-phase and convalescent COVID-19 samples originated in the United States, Italy and Spain. T cells, B-cell-depleted T cells, or PBMCs supplied cDNA or gDNA.

In the source study's methods: Estimation of nucleated cell counts was performed using reference gene primer amplification. Libraries were prepared by immunoSEQ multiplex PCR; TCRdb keeps only in-frame clonotypes and omits some of them. D and trimming come from the DNA, and the V and J calls and clone size come from that table. The sample shows some 120,000 clones, 65% to 85% of them seen only once. Losses at the gene ends were 3 bases for V and 2 bases for J; bases not matched to a gene: 4. The CDR3 consists of 16 residues. CDR1 is LGHNA and CDR2 is YNFKEQ in the germline V gene. The chain couples TRBV4-2 to TRBJ2-3; the match to TRBD2 covers 11 bases. Input material: peripheral blood. This clonotype originated in a man at least 80 years old with active or convalescent COVID-19. The CDR3 is CASSHVAGGITDTQYF. The CDR3, as DNA: TGTGCCAGCAGCCACGTAGCGGGGGGGATCACAGATACGCAGTATTTT.